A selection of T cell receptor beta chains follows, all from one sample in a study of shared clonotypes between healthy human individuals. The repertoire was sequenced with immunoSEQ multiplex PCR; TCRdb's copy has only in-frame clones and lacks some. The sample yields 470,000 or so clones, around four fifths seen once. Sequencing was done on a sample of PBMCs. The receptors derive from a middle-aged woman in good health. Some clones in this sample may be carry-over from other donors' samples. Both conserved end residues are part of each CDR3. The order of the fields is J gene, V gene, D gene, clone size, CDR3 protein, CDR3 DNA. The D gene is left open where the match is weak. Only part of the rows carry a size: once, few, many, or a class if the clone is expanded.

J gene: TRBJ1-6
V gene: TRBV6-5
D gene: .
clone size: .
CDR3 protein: CASSYGNRNNSPLHF
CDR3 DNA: TGTGCCAGCAGTTACGGGAATCGAAACAATTCACCCCTCCACTTT

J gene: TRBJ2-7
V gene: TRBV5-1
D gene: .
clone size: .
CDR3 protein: CASSPGGPYEQYF
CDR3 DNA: TGCGCCAGCAGCCCTGGGGGTCCCTACGAGCAGTACTTC

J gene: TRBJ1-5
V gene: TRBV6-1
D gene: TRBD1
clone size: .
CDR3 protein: CASSEEAGGSQPQHF
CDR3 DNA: TGTGCCAGCAGTGAAGAGGCAGGGGGCTCTCAGCCCCAGCATTTT

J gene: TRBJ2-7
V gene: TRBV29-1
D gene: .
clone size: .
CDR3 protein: CSVTSLSSYEQYF
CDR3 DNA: TGCAGCGTTACGAGCCTTAGCTCCTACGAGCAGTACTTC

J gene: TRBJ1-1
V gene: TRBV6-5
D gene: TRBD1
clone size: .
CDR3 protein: CASRAQGAITEAFF
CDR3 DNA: TGTGCCAGCAGAGCCCAGGGGGCGATCACTGAAGCTTTCTTT

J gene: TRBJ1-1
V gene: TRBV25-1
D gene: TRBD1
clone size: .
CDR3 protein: CASSEWGTGGLNTEAFF
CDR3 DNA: TGTGCCAGCAGTGAATGGGGGACAGGGGGCCTGAACACTGAAGCTTTCTTT

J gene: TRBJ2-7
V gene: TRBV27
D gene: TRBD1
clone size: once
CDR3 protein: CASSSRQGRHEQYF
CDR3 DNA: TGTGCCAGCAGTTCCCGACAGGGGAGGCACGAGCAGTACTTC

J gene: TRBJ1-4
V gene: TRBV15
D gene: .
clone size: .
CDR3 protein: CATSSRTTNEKLFF
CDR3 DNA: TGTGCCACCAGCAGCAGGACAACTAATGAAAAACTGTTTTTT

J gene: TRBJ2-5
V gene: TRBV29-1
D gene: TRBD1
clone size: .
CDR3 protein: CSVADRGRRETQYF
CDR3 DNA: TGCAGCGTTGCTGACAGGGGGCGGCGAGAGACCCAGTACTTC

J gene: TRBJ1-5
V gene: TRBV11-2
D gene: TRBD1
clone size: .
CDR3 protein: CASSAAGGRFNQPQHF
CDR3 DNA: TGTGCCAGCAGCGCCGCAGGGGGCCGCTTCAATCAGCCCCAGCATTTT

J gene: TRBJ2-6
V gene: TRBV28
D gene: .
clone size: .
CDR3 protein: CASSKTVRDSGANVLTF
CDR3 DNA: TGTGCCAGCAGCAAGACAGTTAGGGACTCTGGGGCCAACGTCCTGACTTTC

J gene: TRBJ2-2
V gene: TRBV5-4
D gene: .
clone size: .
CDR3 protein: CASSPNSGELFF
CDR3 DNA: TGTGCCAGCAGCCCTAATTCCGGGGAGCTGTTTTTT

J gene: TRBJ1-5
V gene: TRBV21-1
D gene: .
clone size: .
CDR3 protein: CASSKVGTVPQHF
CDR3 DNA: TGTGCCAGCAGCAAAGTAGGGACAGTTCCCCAGCATTTT

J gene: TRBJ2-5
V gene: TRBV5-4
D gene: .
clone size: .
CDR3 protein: CASSSRGGTQETQYF
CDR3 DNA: TGTGCCAGCAGCTCCCGAGGTGGGACCCAAGAGACCCAGTACTTC

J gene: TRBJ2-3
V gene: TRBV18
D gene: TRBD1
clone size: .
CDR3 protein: CASSQDRAHTDTQYF
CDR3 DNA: TGTGCCAGCTCGCAAGACAGGGCCCACACAGATACGCAGTATTTT

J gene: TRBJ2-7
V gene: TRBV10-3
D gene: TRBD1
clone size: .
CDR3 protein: CAISWTGGLDEQYF
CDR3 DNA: TGTGCCATCAGTTGGACAGGGGGACTTGACGAGCAGTACTTC

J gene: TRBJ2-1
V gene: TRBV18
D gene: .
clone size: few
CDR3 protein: CASSPPAPSSYNEQFF
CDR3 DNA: TGTGCCAGCTCACCACCTGCGCCGAGCTCCTACAATGAGCAGTTCTTC

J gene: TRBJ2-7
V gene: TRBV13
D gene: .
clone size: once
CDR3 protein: CASSLVADYSYEQYF
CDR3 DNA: TGTGCCAGCAGCTTAGTGGCGGACTACTCATACGAGCAGTACTTC

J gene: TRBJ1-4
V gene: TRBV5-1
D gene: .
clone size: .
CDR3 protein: CASSLQVTNEKLFF
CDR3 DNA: TGCGCCAGCAGCTTACAGGTGACTAATGAAAAACTGTTTTTT

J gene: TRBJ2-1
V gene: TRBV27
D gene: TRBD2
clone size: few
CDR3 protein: CASKPLAGESNEQFF
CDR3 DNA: TGTGCCAGCAAACCACTAGCGGGAGAGAGCAATGAGCAGTTCTTC

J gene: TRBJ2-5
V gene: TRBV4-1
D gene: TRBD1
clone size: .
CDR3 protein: CASSQDPRGIETQYF
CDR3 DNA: TGCGCCAGCAGCCAAGACCCCAGGGGGATAGAGACCCAGTACTTC